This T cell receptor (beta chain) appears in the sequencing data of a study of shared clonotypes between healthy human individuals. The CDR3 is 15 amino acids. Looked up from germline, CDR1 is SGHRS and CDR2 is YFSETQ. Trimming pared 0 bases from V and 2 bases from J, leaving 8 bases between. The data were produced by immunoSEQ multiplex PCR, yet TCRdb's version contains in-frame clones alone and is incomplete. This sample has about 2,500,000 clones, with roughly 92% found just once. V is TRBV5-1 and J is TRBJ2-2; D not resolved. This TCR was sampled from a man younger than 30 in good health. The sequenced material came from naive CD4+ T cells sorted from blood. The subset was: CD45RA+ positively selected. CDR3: CASSLGWGNTGELFF. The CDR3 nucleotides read TGCGCCAGCAGCTTGGGGTGGGGAAACACCGGGGAGCTGTTTTTT.